This entry lists 11 T cell receptor beta chains sequenced from one sample in a study of blood T cell repertoires in COVID-19. Clones were sequenced by immunoSEQ multiplex PCR, and TCRdb holds only the in-frame ones, with some missing. Altogether 650,000 to 800,000 clones are present, more than 80% being singletons, with the ten largest covering roughly 0.26%. Sequencing was done on a sample of peripheral blood. The receptor set was obtained from a woman between 18 and 29 years old with acute or convalescent COVID-19.

Notes on this clone: The same CDR3 is also encoded by other DNA sequences in this sample. The chain uses TRBV20-1 and TRBJ1-1; D might be TRBD1 (5 bases). Germline assignment: CDR1 DFQATT and CDR2 SNEGSKA (reference sequence). CDR3 length: 11 amino acids. V lost 3 bases and J lost 6, with 8 bases in between. The CDR3 coding sequence is TGCAGTGCTAGGGGAGGGGCTGAAGCTTTCTTT. Translated: CSARGGAEAFF.

The chain uses TRBV7-3 and TRBJ1-1, with unresolved D. V lost 5 bases, J lost 0 bases, and 7 bases lay in between. Looked up from germline, CDR1 is SGHTA and CDR2 is FQGTGA. This CDR3 contains 13 residues. CDR3 in amino acids: CASSHTVNTEAFF. DNA for the CDR3: TGTGCCAGCAGCCACACAGTGAACACTGAAGCTTTCTTT.

V is TRBV5-4 and J is TRBJ1-2; 9 bases align to TRBD1. CDR3 length: 12 residues. Per the germline V gene, CDR1 is SGHNT and CDR2 is YYREEE (reference sequence). After removal of 4 bases from V and 8 bases from J, the junction contained 3 bases not matched to a gene. The CDR3 loop is CASSVDRGGYTF. DNA of the CDR3: TGTGCCAGCAGCGTGGACAGGGGAGGCTACACCTTC. Full variable domain (rest looked up from reference TRBV5-4 and TRBJ1-2): ETGVTQSPTHLIKTRGQQVTLRCSSQSGHNTVSWYQQALGQGPQFIFQYYREEENGRGNFPPRFSGLQFPNYSSELNVNALELDDSALYLCASSVDRGGYTFGSGTRLTVV.

The genes are TRBV5-1 and TRBJ1-1; 8 bases are a match to TRBD1. The V segment lost 4 bases and the J segment 4 bases; nucleotides outside the gene matches: 6. The length of the CDR3 is 14 residues. CDR1 is SGHRS and CDR2 is YFSETQ in the germline V gene. The CDR3 loop is CASSQATGGTEAFF. CDR3 DNA sequence: TGCGCCAGCAGCCAAGCAACAGGGGGCACTGAAGCTTTCTTT. Supplemented by reference TRBV5-1 and TRBJ1-1, the full variable domain reads KAGVTQTPRYLIKTRGQQVTLSCSPISGHRSVSWYQQTPGQGLQFLFEYFSETQRNKGNFPGRFSGRQFSNSRSEMNVSTLELGDSALYLCASSQATGGTEAFFGQGTRLTVV.

V is TRBV7-8 and J is TRBJ1-1, with a possible D match to TRBD1 (5 bases). Germline V gene lookup returns CDR1 SGHVS and CDR2 FQNEAQ. V was trimmed by 0 bases and J by 1 base, leaving 12 bases between them. CDR3 length: 16 residues. Here the CDR3 DNA reads TGTGCCAGCAGCTTAGCGATCAGGACAAAGAACACTGAAGCTTTCTTT. Translating gives CASSLAIRTKNTEAFF.

This clone was picked up a small number of times. The same CDR3 arises from other DNA sequences in this sample as well. The rearrangement uses TRBV27 and TRBJ1-2; TRBD1 matches 7 bases. This CDR3 region has 13 residues. The germline CDR1 and CDR2 sequences are MNHEY and SMNVEV (reference sequence). Unmatched junction bases numbered 3, after V lost 6 bases and J lost 2 bases. This CDR3 is CASSLTGNYGYTF. The DNA for the CDR3 is TGTGCCAGCAGCTTGACAGGGAACTATGGCTACACCTTC.

The CDR3 DNA reads as TGTGCCAGCAGCTTGGTAGGAACAGGGGCTACTAATGAAAAACTGTTTTTT. Its translation: CASSLVGTGATNEKLFF. This chain links TRBV5-5 with TRBJ1-4; 7 nucleotides match TRBD1. V lost 0 bases and J lost 2; bases outside the gene matches: 7. CDR1 is SGHKS, CDR2 YYEKEE, per germline (reference sequence). This CDR3 contains 17 residues.

The chain links TRBV18 to TRBJ1-5, with 12 bases aligning to TRBD1. Germline V gene sequence: CDR1 KGHSH, CDR2 LQKENI. V shed 6 bases and J 5 bases; nucleotides not matched to a gene: 5. The CDR3 is 15 amino acids. As DNA, the CDR3 is TGTGCCAGCTCTCCGGGACAGGGGGCCGATCAGCCCCAGCATTTT. It translates to CASSPGQGADQPQHF.

The CDR3 here is CASSVTGGSNYGYTF. The CDR3 DNA follows: TGTGCCAGCAGTGTGACAGGGGGGTCAAACTATGGCTACACCTTC. The chain uses TRBV27 and TRBJ1-2; TRBD1 matches 9 bases. V gave up 5 bases and J gave up 2 bases; unmatched junction bases: 6. There are 15 residues in the CDR3. Germline V gene sequence: CDR1 MNHEY, CDR2 SMNVEV (reference sequence).

The rearrangement uses TRBV7-2 and TRBJ1-2, with TRBD1 matching 8 bases. J was trimmed by 4 bases and V by 6 bases; bases with no gene match: 7. There are 14 residues in the CDR3. Germline values: CDR1 SGHTA, CDR2 FQGNSA. The DNA of the CDR3 is TGTGCCAGCAGTATCAGACAGGGGATCTATGGCTACACCTTC. Its protein is CASSIRQGIYGYTF.

The rearrangement links TRBV30 to TRBJ1-2; the D is unclear. V gave up 4 bases and J gave up 7 bases, with 13 bases separating them. Per the germline V gene, CDR1 is GTSNPN and CDR2 is SVGIG (reference sequence). The CDR3 consists of 12 residues. The CDR3 loop reads CAWKSVRFGYTF. CDR3 DNA sequence: TGTGCCTGGAAATCGGTACGATTTGGCTACACCTTC.